This T cell receptor beta chain is drawn from a study of T cell responses to AZD1222 COVID-19 vaccine. Whole-study results and caveats: The study sampled repertoires only after the peak T cell response. The sample set comprised mostly white British donors with more females, and clonal diversity was possibly underestimated. After two AZD1222 doses, spike-specific TCR breadth and depth rose versus day 0. Nearly half of the spike-specific TCRs reportedly recognize variant regions that carry no mutations.

Germline CDR1 and CDR2: SGHDT and YYEEEE. The CDR3 is made up of 16 amino acids. V was cut by 4 bases and J by 8 bases, with 24 bases left in between. Measured with immunoSEQ multiplex PCR; TCRdb has only the in-frame clones, and not every one. The repertoire holds about 130,000 clones, with over 75% as singletons. With regard to this clone: Its antigen is currently unknown.

The chain joins TRBV5-6 to TRBJ1-2; D not certain. The sequence was obtained from an adult in good health. Specimen: peripheral blood, collected on day 0 of AZD1222 vaccination. For the CDR3, the DNA is TGTGCCAGCAGCCCCGTGGAGGCCCCCCTTTTGAGGGGCTACACCTTC. Translation gives CASSPVEAPLLRGYTF.